Sequencing of this TCR beta chain was carried out in a study of T cell clonotyping in hematopoietic cell transplantation listed by TCRdb under 2021. Concerning the study at large: Recipient samples taken before transplant were obtained following cytoreduction. In the study, around 130 blood samples were gathered from roughly 33 consecutive transplant recipients and their related donors. Patients were recruited between September 2015 and January 2017 and followed until late 2020 or death.

TCR beta CDR3 regions were amplified from genomic DNA with the immunoSEQ assay, a bias-controlled multiplex PCR using V- and J-specific primers. A proprietary barcode and Illumina adapter sequences were added to the CDR3 amplicons in a second PCR step. CDR3 libraries were sequenced on an Illumina MiSeq instrument. Concerning the study's data processing: Export and quality control were done with immunoSEQ Analyzer 3.0, while downstream analyses used R Bioconductor and Immunarch. Repertoire metrics were calculated using only productive rearrangements within the normalized downsampled data set. In the normalized cohort, a clonotype counted as pathologically expanded if the clonotype was larger than 5 templates. Repertoire diversity was measured with the Inverse Simpson Index. CMV-specificity analyses were carried out on the non-normalized data set to capture all clonotypes. Drawn from immuneACCESS, this table holds only the in-frame rearrangements with V and J called that TCRdb kept. Clones are partly lost; checked studies trace under half to an unresolved V gene and leave the rest unexplained. V and J calls and clone size are copied from that table; D and trimming were computed from the DNA. This sample comprises approximately 28,000 clones, around 80% of them detected only once. The top ten clones comprise nearly 25% of the sample.

As to this clone: Its recognized antigen is unknown. Base qualities are missing; no much larger clone stands one base away.

From a lookup of the germline V gene, CDR1 and CDR2 are LGHNA and YSLEER. The trim is 0 bases for V and 0 bases for J, with a gap of 5 bases between the germline ends. The CDR3 covers 14 residues, taking in both the cysteine and the phenylalanine. Left in the record is the CDR3 DNA by itself, 42 bases read in frame from the first base. General conclusions and limits of the study: Only a small fraction of recipient repertoires overlapped donor repertoires, with over 95% appearing de novo at the given depth. After transplant, TCR diversity in recipients dropped, and pathologically expanded clonotypes climbed progressively between day 30 and day 180. Broader posttransplant TCR repertoire diversity was predicted by donor and pretransplant recipient Inverse Simpson Index values. Sample size was limited, and cells were not sorted, so CD4 and CD8 repertoire contributions could not be separated.

In light of the paper, this sample's time point label describes: recipient sample about 28 days before transplant, after cytoreduction. Blood from recipients was drawn about 28 days before transplant and again at days 30, 100 and 180 after transplant. Nuclei Lysis Solution was used to extract genomic DNA from fresh or cryopreserved unfractionated peripheral blood mononuclear cells. The receptor was derived from an older woman with acute myeloid leukemia. Some clones in this sample may be carry-over from other donors' samples. Sequencing was performed on peripheral blood mononuclear cells, taken before stem cell transplant. The chain couples TRBV4-3 to TRBJ1-2, with no confident D gene call. CDR3 protein: CASSQDQANYGYTF. In nucleotides, the sequence is TGCGCCAGCAGCCAAGATCAAGCTAACTATGGCTACACCTTC.